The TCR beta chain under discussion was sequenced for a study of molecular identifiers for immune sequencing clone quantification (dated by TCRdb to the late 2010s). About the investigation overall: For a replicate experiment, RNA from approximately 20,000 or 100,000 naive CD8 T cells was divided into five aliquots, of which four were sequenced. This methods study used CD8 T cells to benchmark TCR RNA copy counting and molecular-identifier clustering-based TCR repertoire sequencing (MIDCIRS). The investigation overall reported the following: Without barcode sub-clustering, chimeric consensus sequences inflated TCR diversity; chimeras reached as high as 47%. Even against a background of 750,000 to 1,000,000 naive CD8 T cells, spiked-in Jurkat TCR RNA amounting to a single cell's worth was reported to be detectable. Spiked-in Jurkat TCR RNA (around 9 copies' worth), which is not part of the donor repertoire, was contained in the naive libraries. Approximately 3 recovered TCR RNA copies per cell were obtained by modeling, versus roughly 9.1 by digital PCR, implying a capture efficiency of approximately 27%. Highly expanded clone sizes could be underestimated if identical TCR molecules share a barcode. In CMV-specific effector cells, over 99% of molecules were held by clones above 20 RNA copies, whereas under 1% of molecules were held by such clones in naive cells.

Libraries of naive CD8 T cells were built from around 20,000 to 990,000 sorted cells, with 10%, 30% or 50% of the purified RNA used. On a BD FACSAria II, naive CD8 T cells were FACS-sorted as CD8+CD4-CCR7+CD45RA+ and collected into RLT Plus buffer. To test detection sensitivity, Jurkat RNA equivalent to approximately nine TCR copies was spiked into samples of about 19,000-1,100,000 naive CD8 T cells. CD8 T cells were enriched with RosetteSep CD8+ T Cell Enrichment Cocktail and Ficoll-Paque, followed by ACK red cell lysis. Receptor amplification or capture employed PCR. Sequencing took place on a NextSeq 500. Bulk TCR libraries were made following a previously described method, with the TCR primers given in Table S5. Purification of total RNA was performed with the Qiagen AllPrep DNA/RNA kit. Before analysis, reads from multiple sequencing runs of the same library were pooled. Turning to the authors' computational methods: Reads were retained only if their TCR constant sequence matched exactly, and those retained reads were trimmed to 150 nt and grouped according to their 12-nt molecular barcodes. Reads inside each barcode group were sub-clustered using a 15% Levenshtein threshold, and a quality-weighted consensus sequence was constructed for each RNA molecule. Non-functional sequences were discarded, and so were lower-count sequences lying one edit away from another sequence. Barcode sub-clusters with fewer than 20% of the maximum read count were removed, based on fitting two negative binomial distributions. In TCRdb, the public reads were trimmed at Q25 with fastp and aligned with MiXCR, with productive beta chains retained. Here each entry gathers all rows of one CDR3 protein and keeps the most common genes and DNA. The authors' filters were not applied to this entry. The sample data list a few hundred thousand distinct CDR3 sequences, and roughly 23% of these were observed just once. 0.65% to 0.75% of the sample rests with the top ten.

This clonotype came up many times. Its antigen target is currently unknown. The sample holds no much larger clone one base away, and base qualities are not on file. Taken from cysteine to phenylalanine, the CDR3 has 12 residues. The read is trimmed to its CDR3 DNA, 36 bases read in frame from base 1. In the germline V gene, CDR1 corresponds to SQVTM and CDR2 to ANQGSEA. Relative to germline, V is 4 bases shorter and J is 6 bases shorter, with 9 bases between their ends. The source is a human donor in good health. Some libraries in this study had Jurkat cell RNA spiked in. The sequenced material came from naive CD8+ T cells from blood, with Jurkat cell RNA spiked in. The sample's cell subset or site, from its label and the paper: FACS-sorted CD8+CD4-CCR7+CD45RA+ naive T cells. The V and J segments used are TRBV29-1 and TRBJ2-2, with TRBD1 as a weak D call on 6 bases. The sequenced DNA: TGCAGCGTTGGGGACACCGCCGGGGAGCTGTTTTTT. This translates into CSVGDTAGELFF.